Listed here are 14 T cell receptor beta chains from one sample, sequenced in a study of response to subunit inactivated influenza vaccine. Using its own MiXCR run on the RT-PCR reads, TCRdb lists one record per CDR3 protein. The sample holds 550,000 to 800,000 distinct CDR3 sequences, approximately 15% seen once. This specimen was PBMCs from blood, taken roughly 2 weeks before vaccination. The origin of the receptors is a man aged 45 to 65 who received an inactivated influenza vaccine.

This clonotype was counted only a few times. The chain employs TRBV7-9 and TRBJ2-2; D could derive from TRBD1 or TRBD2 (5 bases each). This CDR3 spans 16 amino acids. CDR1 SEHNR and CDR2 FQNEAQ come from the germline V gene (reference sequence). Trimming took 5 bases from V and 0 from J, leaving 13 bases between them. CDR3 amino acids: CASSDYLGANTGELFF. CDR3 coding DNA: TGTGCCAGCAGCGATTACTTGGGGGCGAACACCGGGGAGCTGTTTTTT.

V is TRBV4-2 and J is TRBJ2-3, with 13 bases that match TRBD2. J was trimmed by 6 bases and V by 2 bases; bases with no gene match: 2. The CDR3 covers 15 residues. Germline loops: CDR1 LGHNA, CDR2 YNFKEQ. CDR3: CASSQTTSGGDTQYF. The CDR3 DNA follows: TGTGCCAGCAGCCAAACGACTAGCGGGGGGGATACGCAGTATTTT.

The chain uses TRBV5-5 and TRBJ2-2, with D hard to call. V shed 1 base and J shed 7 bases, with 5 bases lying between them. This CDR3 comprises 12 residues. CDR1 and CDR2 (germline): SGHKS, YYEKEE (reference sequence). The DNA of the CDR3 is TGTGCCAGCAGCTTGTCGGACGGGGAGCTGTTTTTT. Protein product: CASSLSDGELFF.

This clonotype was seen more than once but under ten times. The rearrangement uses TRBV29-1 and TRBJ1-1; D unresolved. There are 13 residues in the CDR3. V lost 6 bases and J 2 bases, leaving 13 bases between the germline ends. CDR1 and CDR2 from the germline V gene are SQVTM and ANQGSEA. The CDR3 region is CSVTSGLNTEAFF. In nucleotides, the CDR3 is TGCAGCGTGACATCGGGCCTCAACACTGAAGCTTTCTTT.

This clonotype was seen more than once but under ten times. The chain couples TRBV27 to TRBJ2-3; 10 bases are shared with TRBD2. Germline values: CDR1 MNHEY, CDR2 SMNVEV (reference sequence). This CDR3 spans 16 amino acids. The V gene end was trimmed by 6 bases and the J gene end by 7 bases; junction bases not matched to a gene: 13. The CDR3 loop reads CASSSQDSGRRNTQYF. The CDR3 region has the DNA TGTGCCAGCAGCTCCCAGGATAGCGGGAGGAGGAATACGCAGTATTTT.

This chain links TRBV2 with TRBJ1-4; 8 nucleotides agree with TRBD1. The length of the CDR3 is 14 residues. In germline, CDR1 is SNHLY, CDR2 FYNNEI. V lost 7 bases to trimming and J lost 15 bases; unmatched junction nucleotides: 16. CDR3 DNA: TGTGCCAGCAAAGGACGGACAGGGTTCCTGGAGGTGTTTTTT. Amino acids: CASKGRTGFLEVFF.

This clonotype was picked up many times. The rearrangement uses TRBV7-2 and TRBJ1-1; TRBD1 matches at 7 bases. The J segment lost 2 bases and the V segment lost 3 bases, leaving 3 bases of the junction unmatched. The V gene's germline CDR1 is SGHTA and CDR2 FQGNSA. This CDR3 has 14 amino acids. This CDR3 is CASSLGQFNTEAFF. In DNA, the CDR3 is TGTGCCAGCAGCTTGGGACAGTTCAACACTGAAGCTTTCTTT.

The chain employs TRBV2 and TRBJ2-1; 7 bases align to TRBD1. This CDR3 comprises 13 residues. Per germline, CDR1 SNHLY and CDR2 FYNNEI. Trimming at V came to 5 bases and at J to 9 bases, leaving 7 bases not matched to a gene. CDR3 residues: CASSTGRGIEQFF. The CDR3 DNA reads TGTGCCAGCAGTACCGGCAGGGGGATTGAGCAGTTCTTC.

The chain combines TRBV15 with TRBJ1-2, with 7 bases aligning to TRBD1. CDR3 length equals 13 residues. J gave up 4 bases and V 5 bases, and 4 bases lay outside the gene matches. CDR1 is LNHNV, CDR2 YYDKDF, per germline (reference sequence). The chain's CDR3 is CATSQGEAYGYTF. The CDR3, as DNA: TGTGCCACCAGCCAGGGGGAGGCCTATGGCTACACCTTC.

The V and J genes are TRBV5-4 and TRBJ2-4; D call uncertain. The V end was cut by 5 bases, the J end by 6 bases, with 12 bases between. CDR1 SGHNT and CDR2 YYREEE come from the germline V gene (reference sequence). The CDR3 consists of 13 residues. CDR3 nucleotide sequence: TGTGCCAGCAGTTACGACCAGACAAACATTCAGTACTTC. Translated, it gives CASSYDQTNIQYF.

This clonotype was seen more than once but under ten times. The CDR3 DNA reads as TGTGCCAGCAGCCAAGGGCTAGCGGGGAGTATCGGGGAGCTGTTTTTT. This gives the protein CASSQGLAGSIGELFF. The gene calls are TRBV4-2 and TRBJ2-2; 9 positions match TRBD2. The CDR3 is 16 residues long. J lost 7 bases, V lost 1 base, and 7 bases had no gene match. Per germline, CDR1 LGHNA and CDR2 YNFKEQ.

Only a few counts were recorded for this clonotype. J is TRBJ2-5 and V is TRBV5-1, with 12 bases matching TRBD2. Germline lookup yields CDR1 SGHRS and CDR2 YFSETQ. The CDR3 has 16 residues. J gave up 0 bases and V 4 bases, and 4 bases lay outside the gene matches. The CDR3 reads CASSPGLAGYQETQYF. The CDR3 region has the DNA TGCGCCAGCAGCCCAGGACTAGCGGGGTACCAAGAGACCCAGTACTTC.

This clonotype was recorded many times. V is TRBV12-3 or TRBV12-4 and J is TRBJ1-1; D call uncertain. Trimming took off 3 bases at V and 5 bases at J, with 7 bases between the two ends. This CDR3 comprises 12 residues. CDR3 sequence: CASSFLGTEAFF. CDR3 sequence (DNA): TGTGCCAGCAGTTTTTTGGGGACTGAAGCTTTCTTT.

This clonotype was seen many times. This chain joins TRBV5-1 and TRBJ2-2; D not resolved. CDR1 is SGHRS and CDR2 is YFSETQ in the germline V gene. The CDR3 totals 12 residues. V was shortened by 4 bases and J by 3 bases, with 4 bases between the two germline ends. The CDR3 loop reads CASSTDTGELFF. The CDR3 nucleotides are TGCGCCAGCAGCACGGACACCGGGGAGCTGTTTTTT.